Detailed here is one T cell receptor (beta chain). Its antigen is currently not known. No base quality values were provided; no much bigger clone lies one nucleotide off. These data are taken from a study of control samples from healthy donors and cancer patients (dated by TCRdb to between 2020 and 2021). From cysteine to phenylalanine, the CDR3 is 16 amino acids long. The kept DNA is CDR3 alone, 48 bases in frame from the first base. Trimming removed 3 bases from V and 4 bases from J, leaving 18 bases between the germline ends. CDR1 and CDR2 are drawn from the germline V gene: SGHTA, FQGNSA. Library method: the immunoSEQ multiplex PCR assay. TCRdb holds this immuneACCESS table with in-frame rearrangements only. Some clones are missing; in checked studies, unresolved V genes explain under half, and the rest has no known cause. The sample data list roughly 100,000 clones, and about 89% of these were observed just once. The ten largest clonotypes hold approximately 20% of the sample.

What was sequenced was PBMCs. The V and J segments used are TRBV7-2 and TRBJ2-5; the D segment could be TRBD1, given 6 matching bases. The TCR sequence derives from a man in his sixties with lung cancer. The CDR3 region has the sequence CASSLGLTGPRETQYF. The DNA sequence is TGTGCCAGCAGCTTGGGCCTGACAGGTCCCCGAGAGACCCAGTACTTC.